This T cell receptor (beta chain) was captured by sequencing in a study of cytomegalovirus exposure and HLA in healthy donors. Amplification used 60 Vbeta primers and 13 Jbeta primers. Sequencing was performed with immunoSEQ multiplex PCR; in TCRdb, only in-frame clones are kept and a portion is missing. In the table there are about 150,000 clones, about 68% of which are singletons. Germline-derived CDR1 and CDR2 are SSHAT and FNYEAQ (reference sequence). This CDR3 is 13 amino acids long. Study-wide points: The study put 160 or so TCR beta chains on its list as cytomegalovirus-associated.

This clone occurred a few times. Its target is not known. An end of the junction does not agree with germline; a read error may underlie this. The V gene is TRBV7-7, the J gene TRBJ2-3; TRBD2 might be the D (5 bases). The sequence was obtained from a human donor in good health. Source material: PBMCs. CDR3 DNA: TGTGCTAGCAGCCCTGACGCCGGAGGCAGGCAGTATTTT. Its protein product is CASSPDAGGRQYF.